This T cell receptor (beta chain) is from a study of beta chain features in type 1 diabetes. The entirety of the isolated RNA underwent reverse transcription, so expressed TCRB transcripts were sequenced. The method was immunoSEQ multiplex PCR; TCRdb's version includes in-frame clones alone and lacks a portion of them. The table shows over 700,000 clones, with 15% to 20% occurring only once. V was cut by 5 bases and J by 7 bases, with 17 bases left in between. Germline CDR1 reads SGHVS; CDR2 reads FNYEAQ. This CDR3 comprises 15 residues. The chain uses TRBV7-6 and TRBJ2-2; D gene uncertain. The sample taken for sequencing was naive CD4+ T cells from blood. The origin of this receptor is a woman aged 18 to 35 in good health. The CDR3 DNA is TGTGCCAGCAGCCAGGCCAACCCCGGGTACGGGGAGCTGTTTTTT. Amino acid sequence: CASSQANPGYGELFF.